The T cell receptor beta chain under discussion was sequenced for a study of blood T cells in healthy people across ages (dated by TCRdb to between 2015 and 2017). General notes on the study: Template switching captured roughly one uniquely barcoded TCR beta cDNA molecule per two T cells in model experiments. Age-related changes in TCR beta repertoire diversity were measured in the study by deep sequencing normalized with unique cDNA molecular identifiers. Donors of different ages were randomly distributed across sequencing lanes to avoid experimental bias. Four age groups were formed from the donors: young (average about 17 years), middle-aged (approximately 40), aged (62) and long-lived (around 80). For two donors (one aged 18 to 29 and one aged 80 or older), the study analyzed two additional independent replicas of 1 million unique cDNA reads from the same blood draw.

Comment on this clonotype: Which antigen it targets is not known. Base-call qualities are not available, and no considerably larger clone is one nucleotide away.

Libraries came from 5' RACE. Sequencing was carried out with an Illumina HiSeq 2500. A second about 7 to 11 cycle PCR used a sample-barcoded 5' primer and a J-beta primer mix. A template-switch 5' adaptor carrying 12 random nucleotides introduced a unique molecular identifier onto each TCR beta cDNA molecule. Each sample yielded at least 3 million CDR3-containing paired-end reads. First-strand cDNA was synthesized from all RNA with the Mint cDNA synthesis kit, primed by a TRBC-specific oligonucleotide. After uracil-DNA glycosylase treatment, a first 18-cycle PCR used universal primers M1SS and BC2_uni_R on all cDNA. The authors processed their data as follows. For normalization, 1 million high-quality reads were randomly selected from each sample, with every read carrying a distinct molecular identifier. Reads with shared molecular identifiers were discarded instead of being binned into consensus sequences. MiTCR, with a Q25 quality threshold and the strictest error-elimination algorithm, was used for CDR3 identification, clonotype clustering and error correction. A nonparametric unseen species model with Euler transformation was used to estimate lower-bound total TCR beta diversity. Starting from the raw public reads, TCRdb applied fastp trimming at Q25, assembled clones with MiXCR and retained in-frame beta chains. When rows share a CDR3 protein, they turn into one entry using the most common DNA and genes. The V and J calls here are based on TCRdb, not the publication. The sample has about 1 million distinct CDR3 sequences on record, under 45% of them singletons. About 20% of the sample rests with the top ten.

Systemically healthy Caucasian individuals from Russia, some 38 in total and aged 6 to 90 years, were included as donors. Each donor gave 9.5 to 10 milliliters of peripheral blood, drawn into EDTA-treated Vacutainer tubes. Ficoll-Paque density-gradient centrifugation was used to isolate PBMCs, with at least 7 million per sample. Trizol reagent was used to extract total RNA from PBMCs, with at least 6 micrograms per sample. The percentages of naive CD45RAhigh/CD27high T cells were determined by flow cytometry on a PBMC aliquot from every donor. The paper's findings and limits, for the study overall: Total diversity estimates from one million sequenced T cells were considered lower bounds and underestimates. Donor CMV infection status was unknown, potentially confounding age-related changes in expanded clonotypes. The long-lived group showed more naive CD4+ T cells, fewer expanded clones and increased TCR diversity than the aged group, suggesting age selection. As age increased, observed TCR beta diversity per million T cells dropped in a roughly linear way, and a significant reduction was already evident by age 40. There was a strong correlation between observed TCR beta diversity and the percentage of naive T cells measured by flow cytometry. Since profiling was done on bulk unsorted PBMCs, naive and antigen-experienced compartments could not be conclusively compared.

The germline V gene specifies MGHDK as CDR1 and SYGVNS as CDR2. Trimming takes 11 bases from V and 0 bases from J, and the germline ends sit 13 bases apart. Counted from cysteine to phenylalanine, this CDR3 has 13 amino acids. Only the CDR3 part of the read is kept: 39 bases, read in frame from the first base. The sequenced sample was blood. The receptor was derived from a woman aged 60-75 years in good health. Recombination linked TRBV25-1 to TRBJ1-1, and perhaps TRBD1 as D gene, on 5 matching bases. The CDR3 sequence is CACRGQMNTEAFF. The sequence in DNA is TGTGCCTGCCGGGGCCAGATGAACACTGAAGCTTTCTTT.